Sequencing of this T cell receptor beta chain was carried out in a study of cytomegalovirus exposure and HLA in healthy donors. Here immunoSEQ multiplex PCR was the method, and the copy in TCRdb shows in-frame clones only, minus some. The sample carries over 200,000 clones, around four fifths recorded once. Sequences were obtained from PBMCs. The receptor comes from a woman between 18 and 29 years old in good health and CMV-seronegative.

CDR3 sequence (DNA): TGTGCCAGCTCACCGGAGACACGGCAGCCCGAGCAGTACTTC. Amino acids: CASSPETRQPEQYF. The chain is built from TRBV18 and TRBJ2-7; no definite D call. V gave up 3 bases and J gave up 6 bases, with 15 bases separating them. The CDR3 covers 14 residues. Germline CDR1 reads KGHSH; CDR2 reads LQKENI.